This T cell receptor (beta chain) was found in a study of blood T cell repertoires in COVID-19. Study-level information: The cDNA or gDNA used as material had been derived from T cells, B-cell-depleted T cells, or PBMCs.

This clone has just a few counts. In the original workflow: For nucleated cells, counts were estimated from reference gene primer amplification. Only in-frame clones appear in the TCRdb table, and some are missing; sequencing was by immunoSEQ multiplex PCR. V and J calls and clone size are given by that table; D and trimming were obtained from the DNA. The sample has roughly 280,000 clones, 80% to 90% seen once; the top ten hold 4.2%. Germline CDR1 is ENHRY and CDR2 is SYGVKD. The CDR3 is 14 residues long. The V end lost 11 bases, the J end lost 0 bases, and 14 bases lay between the germline ends. The TCR was taken from a man aged 55-75 years with acute or convalescent COVID-19. The material sequenced was peripheral blood. The rearrangement joins TRBV10-3 to TRBJ1-3, with D perhaps matching TRBD1 (5 bases). Here the CDR3 reads CASRAGDSGNTIYF. The CDR3 DNA reads TGTGCCTCTCGTGCGGGGGACTCTGGAAACACCATATATTTT.